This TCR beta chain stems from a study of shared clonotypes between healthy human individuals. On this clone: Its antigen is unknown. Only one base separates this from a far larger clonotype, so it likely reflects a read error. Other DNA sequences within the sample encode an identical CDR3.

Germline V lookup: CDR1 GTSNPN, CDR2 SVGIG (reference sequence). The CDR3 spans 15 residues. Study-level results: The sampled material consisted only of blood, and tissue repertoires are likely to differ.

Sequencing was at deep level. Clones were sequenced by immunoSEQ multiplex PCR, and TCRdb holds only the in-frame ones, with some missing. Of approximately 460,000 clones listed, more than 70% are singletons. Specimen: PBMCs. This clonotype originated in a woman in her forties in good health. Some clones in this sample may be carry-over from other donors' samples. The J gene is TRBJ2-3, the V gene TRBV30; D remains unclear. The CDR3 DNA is TGCGCCTGGAGTGTACCTGCGGCCGTCACAGATACGCAGTATTTT. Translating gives CAWSVPAAVTDTQYF.